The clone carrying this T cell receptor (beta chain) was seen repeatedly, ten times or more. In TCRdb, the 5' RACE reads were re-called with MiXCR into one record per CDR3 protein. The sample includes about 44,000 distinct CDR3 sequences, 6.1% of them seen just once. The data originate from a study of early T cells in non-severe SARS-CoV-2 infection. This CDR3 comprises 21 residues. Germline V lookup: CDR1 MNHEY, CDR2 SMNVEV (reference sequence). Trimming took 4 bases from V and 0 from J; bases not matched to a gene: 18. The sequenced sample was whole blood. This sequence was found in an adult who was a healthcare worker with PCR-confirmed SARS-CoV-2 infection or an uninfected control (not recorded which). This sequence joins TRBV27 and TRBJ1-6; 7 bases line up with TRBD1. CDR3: CASSSTTQGPGGYSYNSPLHF. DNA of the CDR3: TGTGCCAGCAGTTCCACCACCCAAGGGCCAGGGGGTTACTCCTATAATTCACCCCTCCACTTT.